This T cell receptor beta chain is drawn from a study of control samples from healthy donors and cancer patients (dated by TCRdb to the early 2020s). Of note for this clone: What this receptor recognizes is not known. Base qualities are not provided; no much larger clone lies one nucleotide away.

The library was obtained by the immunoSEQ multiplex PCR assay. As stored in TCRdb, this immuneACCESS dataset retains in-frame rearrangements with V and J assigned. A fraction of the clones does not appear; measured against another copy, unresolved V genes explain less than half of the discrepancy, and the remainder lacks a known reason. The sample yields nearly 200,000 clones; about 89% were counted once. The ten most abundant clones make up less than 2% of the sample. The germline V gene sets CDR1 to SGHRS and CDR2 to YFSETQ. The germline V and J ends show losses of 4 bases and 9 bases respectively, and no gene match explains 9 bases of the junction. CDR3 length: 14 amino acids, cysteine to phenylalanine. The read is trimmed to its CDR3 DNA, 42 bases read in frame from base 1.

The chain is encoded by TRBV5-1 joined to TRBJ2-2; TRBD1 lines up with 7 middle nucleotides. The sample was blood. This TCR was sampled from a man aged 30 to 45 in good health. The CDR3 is CASSDGTETWELFF. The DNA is TGCGCCAGCAGCGACGGGACAGAAACTTGGGAGCTGTTTTTT.